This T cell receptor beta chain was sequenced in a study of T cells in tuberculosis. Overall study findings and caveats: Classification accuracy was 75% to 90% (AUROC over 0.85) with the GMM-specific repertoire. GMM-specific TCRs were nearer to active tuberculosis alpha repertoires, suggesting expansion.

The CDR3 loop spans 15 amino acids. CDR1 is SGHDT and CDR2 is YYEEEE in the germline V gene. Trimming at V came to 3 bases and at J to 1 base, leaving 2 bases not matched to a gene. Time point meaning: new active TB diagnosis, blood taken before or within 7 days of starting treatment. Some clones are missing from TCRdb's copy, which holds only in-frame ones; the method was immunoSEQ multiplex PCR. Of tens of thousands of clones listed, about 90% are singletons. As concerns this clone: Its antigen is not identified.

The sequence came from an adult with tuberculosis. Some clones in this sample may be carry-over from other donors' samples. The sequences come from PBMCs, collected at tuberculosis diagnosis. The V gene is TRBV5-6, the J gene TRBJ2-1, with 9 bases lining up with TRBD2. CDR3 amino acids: CASSSLAGSYNEQFF. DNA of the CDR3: TGTGCCAGCAGCTCGCTAGCGGGGTCCTACAATGAGCAGTTCTTC.